This T cell receptor (beta chain) originates from a study of blood T cell repertoires in COVID-19. Some clones are missing from TCRdb's copy, which holds only in-frame ones; the method was immunoSEQ multiplex PCR. The sample comprises around 190,000 clones, 70% to 90% of which are singletons, and approximately 25% rests with the top ten. This sequence was found in a middle-aged woman in a cohort exposed to, infected with or recovered from COVID-19 (not recorded which). The sample comprised PBMCs or T cells enriched from blood (not recorded which).

Here the CDR3 reads CASSQGDRGAFF. The CDR3 DNA reads as TGTGCCAGCAGCCAGGGAGATCGGGGGGCTTTCTTT. This sequence joins TRBV4-2 and TRBJ1-1; D possibly corresponds to TRBD1 (5 bases). Trimming took off 3 bases at V and 11 bases at J, with 13 bases between the two ends. The CDR3 runs to 12 residues. Germline V gene sequence: CDR1 LGHNA, CDR2 YNFKEQ.